The clone carrying this T cell receptor (beta chain) was seen ten or more times. This entry comes from a study of regulatory T cells in long-lasting Graves disease. The time point here: newly diagnosed GD, antithyroid drugs for less than 3 months. The TCR library was prepared using RNA isolated from PBMCs. The TCR beta library used iRepertoire HTBI primers with Arm-PCR amplification of CDR3. One entry per CDR3 protein, called by TCRdb with MiXCR from the multiplex PCR reads. The sample includes 450,000 to 700,000 distinct CDR3 sequences, roughly 14% of them seen just once. The sample also formed part of further work on T cells in Graves' hyperthyroidism and ophthalmopathy. Per that study: With a duration under 2 months, the hyperthyroidism was newly diagnosed in patients aged 18 to 65. TCR CDR3 regions were first amplified by RT-PCR with HTBI primers.

The sequenced sample was peripheral blood mononuclear cells (PBMCs), obtained at new diagnosis, from a patient treated with antithyroid drugs. The clonotype originates from a man aged 25 to 40 with Graves disease.

The CDR3 sequence: CASSQANAPGAEAFF. The CDR3 DNA follows: TGTGCCAGCAGCCAAGCTAACGCCCCGGGGGCTGAAGCTTTCTTT. The chain carries TRBV14 and TRBJ1-1; D is perhaps TRBD1 (5 bases). Germline-derived CDR1 and CDR2 are SGHDN and FVKESK. The CDR3 runs to 15 residues. The V and J ends lost 1 base and 6 bases respectively, with 15 bases between them.